The 5 T cell receptor beta chains presented below share a single source sample, sequenced in a study of PD-1 blockade in classical Hodgkin lymphoma. Profiled with immunoSEQ multiplex PCR; TCRdb holds only in-frame clones, not every one. Among some 20,000 clones listed, approximately 88% were seen once. Time point in this sample: cycle 4 day 1 (C4D1), after 6 weeks of nivolumab. Every patient experienced relapse after autologous stem cell transplantation, and brentuximab vedotin exposure varied. From thawed PBMCs, magnetic negative selection was used to isolate the CD8+ T cells. The sample here was CD8+ T cells from blood, taken before the fourth cycle of nivolumab. Source of these receptors: a human donor with classical Hodgkin lymphoma.

The genes are TRBV7-6 and TRBJ1-1; D call uncertain. The CDR3 contains 15 residues. Trimming removed 1 base from V and 5 bases from J, with 14 bases in between. Germline assignment: CDR1 SGHVS and CDR2 FNYEAQ. The DNA for the CDR3 is TGTGCCAGCAGCTTAGGGGTAAGTGGGCGGACTGAAGCTTTCTTT. Translated: CASSLGVSGRTEAFF.

This chain connects TRBV7-9 to TRBJ1-2, with a possible D match to TRBD1 (5 bases). Trimming removed 1 base from V and 4 bases from J, with 10 bases in between. From germline, CDR1 is SEHNR and CDR2 FQNEAQ (reference sequence). The CDR3 length is 14 residues. The CDR3 loop reads CASSLGDGTYGYTF. In DNA, the CDR3 is TGTGCCAGCAGCTTAGGGGACGGTACCTATGGCTACACCTTC.

The chain uses TRBV19 and TRBJ2-1; TRBD1 matches 7 bases. Trimming took 4 bases from V and 4 from J; bases not matched to a gene: 10. The CDR3 is 16 amino acids. Germline CDR1 is LNHDA and CDR2 is SQIVND (reference sequence). The CDR3: CASSNPFGTEYNEQFF. CDR3 coding DNA: TGTGCCAGTAGTAACCCTTTCGGGACAGAGTACAATGAGCAGTTCTTC.

Points on this clone: The junction shows a germline mismatch at one end, possibly a read error. Other DNA sequences in this sample translate to the same CDR3. The chain has TRBV11-3 and TRBJ2-7; unclear D gene. Germline CDR1 is SGHNT and CDR2 is YENEEA. The CDR3 totals 12 residues. CDR3 sequence (DNA): TGTGCCAGCAGCTTTCTTCCGGACGAACAGTACTTC. Translating gives CASSFLPDEQYF.

J is TRBJ1-1 and V is TRBV7-9, with D possibly matching TRBD1 (6 bases). The CDR3 is 17 residues long. The germline V gene encodes CDR1 SEHNR and CDR2 FQNEAQ (reference sequence). V was clipped by 1 base and J by 2 bases, with 17 bases between them. CDR3 bases: TGTGCCAGCAGCTTAGTGGTGACTTTACAGGGAAACACTGAAGCTTTCTTT. This codes for CASSLVVTLQGNTEAFF.